These 24 T cell receptor beta chains originate from one sample sequenced in a study of T cells after somatic rescue of genetic block. Profiled with immunoSEQ multiplex PCR; TCRdb holds only in-frame clones, not every one. The sample yields approximately 88,000 clones, around 89% seen once. The sample was peripheral blood mononuclear cells (PBMCs). The receptors were sampled from a woman aged 18-29 years.

The V gene is TRBV7-9, the J gene TRBJ1-4, with D uncertain. V gave up 3 bases and J gave up 0 bases, with 11 bases separating them. Germline V lookup: CDR1 SEHNR, CDR2 FQNEAQ (reference sequence). The CDR3 is 16 amino acids. The CDR3 loop reads CASSFGRIATNEKLFF. CDR3 DNA sequence: TGTGCCAGCAGCTTTGGGAGGATTGCAACTAATGAAAAACTGTTTTTT.

The CDR3 region has the DNA TGCGCCAGCAGACCCGGACAGGGTTTAACCGGGGAGCTGTTTTTT. This sequence encodes CASRPGQGLTGELFF. The rearrangement links TRBV5-1 to TRBJ2-2; 8 bases are shared with TRBD1. Germline lookup yields CDR1 SGHRS and CDR2 YFSETQ. The CDR3 totals 15 residues. The trim removed 5 bases at V and 5 bases at J, leaving 8 bases unmatched. The whole variable domain, remainder taken from reference TRBV5-1 and TRBJ2-2, is KAGVTQTPRYLIKTRGQQVTLSCSPISGHRSVSWYQQTPGQGLQFLFEYFSETQRNKGNFPGRFSGRQFSNSRSEMNVSTLELGDSALYLCASRPGQGLTGELFFGEGSRLTVL.

This sequence joins TRBV5-1 and TRBJ1-3; 11 positions agree with TRBD1. The ends lost 4 bases at V and 4 bases at J; junction bases unmatched: 7. The CDR3 consists of 16 residues. Germline V gives CDR1 SGHRS, CDR2 YFSETQ. The chain's CDR3 is CASSGTGGVSGNTIYF. DNA of the CDR3: TGCGCCAGCAGCGGGACAGGGGGTGTCTCGGGAAACACCATATATTTT. Full variable domain (remainder filled in from reference TRBV5-1 and TRBJ1-3): KAGVTQTPRYLIKTRGQQVTLSCSPISGHRSVSWYQQTPGQGLQFLFEYFSETQRNKGNFPGRFSGRQFSNSRSEMNVSTLELGDSALYLCASSGTGGVSGNTIYFGEGSWLTVV.

J is TRBJ2-1 and V is TRBV6-6; either TRBD1 or TRBD2 may supply D (6 bases each). CDR1 and CDR2 from the germline V gene are MNHNY and SVGAGI (reference sequence). Trimming removed 0 bases from V and 8 bases from J, with 14 bases in between. The CDR3 consists of 15 residues. CDR3 sequence reads: CASSYSSEGGDEQFF. Here the CDR3 DNA reads TGTGCCAGCAGTTACTCGAGTGAGGGGGGCGATGAGCAGTTCTTC.

J is TRBJ2-3 and V is TRBV7-3, with D possibly being TRBD1 (6 bases). This CDR3 comprises 16 residues. V gave up 1 base and J gave up 1 base, with 12 bases separating them. Per germline, CDR1 SGHTA and CDR2 FQGTGA. CDR3 in amino acids: CASSLMGAGRTDTQYF. CDR3 DNA: TGTGCCAGCAGCTTAATGGGGGCGGGCCGCACAGATACGCAGTATTTT.

This chain uses TRBV4-2 with TRBJ2-7, with TRBD2 matching over 7 bases. Germline V gene sequence: CDR1 LGHNA, CDR2 YNFKEQ. The CDR3 contains 13 residues. V was clipped by 0 bases and J by 6 bases; unmatched bases: 2. CDR3 bases: TGTGCCAGCAGCCAAGATTGGGGGGGCGAGCAGTACTTC. It specifies CASSQDWGGEQYF.

This chain uses TRBV27 with TRBJ2-2, with D unresolved. The CDR3 consists of 14 residues. Germline assignment: CDR1 MNHEY and CDR2 SMNVEV (reference sequence). V was pared by 2 bases and J by 7 bases, with 11 bases between. In DNA, the CDR3 is TGTGCCAGCAGTTTAGGGAAGCGTGGCGGGGAGCTGTTTTTT. It specifies CASSLGKRGGELFF.

This chain connects TRBV14 to TRBJ2-7, with D perhaps TRBD1 (6 bases). This CDR3 has 16 residues. V shed 1 base and J shed 4 bases, with 17 bases lying between them. CDR1 and CDR2 (germline): SGHDN, FVKESK. CDR3 in DNA: TGTGCCAGCAGCCAAGTAGGCCGGCAGGGGATGTACGAGCAGTACTTC. Its protein is CASSQVGRQGMYEQYF.

The chain recombines TRBV7-2 with TRBJ2-1, with a weak D call TRBD2 (5 bases). Between the trimmed V and J ends, which lost 1 base and 6 bases, there was a span of 7 bases. The CDR3 covers 13 residues. Germline V gene data show CDR1 as SGHTA and CDR2 as FQGNSA. The CDR3 region is CASSLGLANEQFF. DNA for the CDR3: TGTGCCAGCAGCTTAGGTCTAGCCAATGAGCAGTTCTTC.

DNA for the CDR3: TGTGCCAGCGGACTAGCGGGAGGTGCGGAGCAGTTCTTC. It translates to CASGLAGGAEQFF. The chain couples TRBV7-3 to TRBJ2-1, with TRBD2 matching over 14 bases. V shed 8 bases and J 10 bases; nucleotides not matched to a gene: 4. This CDR3 spans 13 amino acids. CDR1 SGHTA and CDR2 FQGTGA come from the germline V gene.

This clone was counted a few times. The gene calls are TRBV2 and TRBJ2-7; D is perhaps TRBD2 (6 bases). The CDR3 has 13 amino acids. The germline V gene encodes CDR1 SNHLY and CDR2 FYNNEI. V shed 3 bases and J shed 5 bases, with 11 bases lying between them. The CDR3 reads CASSDGSADEQYF. CDR3 nucleotide sequence: TGTGCCAGCAGTGACGGGAGCGCGGACGAGCAGTACTTC.

This chain joins TRBV6-5 and TRBJ2-2, with no clear D. The germline V gene encodes CDR1 MNHEY and CDR2 SVGAGI. Trimming took off 6 bases at V and 2 bases at J, with 4 bases between the two ends. This CDR3 region has 12 residues. CDR3 nucleotides: TGTGCCAGCAGCGATAACACCGGGGAGCTGTTTTTT. As protein: CASSDNTGELFF.

This chain joins TRBV27 and TRBJ2-3, with D maybe TRBD1 (6 bases). The germline gives CDR1 MNHEY, CDR2 SMNVEV (reference sequence). CDR3 length equals 15 residues. V lost 0 bases and J 1 base, leaving 8 bases between the germline ends. The CDR3 reads CASSLSHRGTDTQYF. The CDR3 coding sequence is TGTGCCAGCAGTTTATCCCACAGGGGCACAGATACGCAGTATTTT.

The chain links TRBV6-5 to TRBJ2-7, with TRBD1 matching 7 bases. The V segment lost 5 bases and the J segment 2 bases; nucleotides outside the gene matches: 3. Germline V gene sequence: CDR1 MNHEY, CDR2 SVGAGI. This CDR3 comprises 13 residues. This CDR3 reads CASSKGTAYEQYF. CDR3 coding DNA: TGTGCCAGCAGTAAGGGGACAGCCTACGAGCAGTACTTC.

The chain carries TRBV18 and TRBJ1-1, with D maybe TRBD1 (5 bases). Germline values: CDR1 KGHSH, CDR2 LQKENI. The CDR3 loop spans 13 amino acids. Trimming left V 6 bases short and J 1 base short, with 9 bases between. Here the CDR3 DNA reads TGTGCCAGCTCGAACACAGGGAACACTGAAGCTTTCTTT. Its translation is CASSNTGNTEAFF.

V is TRBV28 and J is TRBJ1-1; the match to TRBD1 covers 7 bases. Looked up from germline, CDR1 is MDHEN and CDR2 is SYDVKM. The CDR3 totals 17 residues. V shed 2 bases and J 1 base; nucleotides not matched to a gene: 10. The CDR3, as DNA: TGTGCCAGCAGTTTAGGACTATATGAGGGGGCGAACACTGAAGCTTTCTTT. It is translated as CASSLGLYEGANTEAFF.

This chain joins TRBV27 and TRBJ2-2, with 7 bases that match TRBD2. This CDR3 has 16 amino acids. Trimming removed 3 bases from V and 5 bases from J; junction bases left unmatched: 9. Germline V gene lookup returns CDR1 MNHEY and CDR2 SMNVEV (reference sequence). The CDR3, as DNA: TGTGCCAGCAGTTTCCTGGGGAGGGATAGAACCGGGGAGCTGTTTTTT. Its protein product is CASSFLGRDRTGELFF.

The CDR3 here is CASSLAPRGWTQYF. The CDR3 DNA follows: TGCGCCAGCAGCCTAGCTCCAAGGGGTTGGACGCAGTATTTT. The chain is built from TRBV4-1 and TRBJ2-3; possible D gene TRBD1, 5 bases. Germline CDR1 is MGHRA and CDR2 is YSYEKL. The CDR3 runs to 14 residues. With 4 bases removed from V and 9 bases from J, the gap between germline ends came to 17 bases.

This clone was recorded once. This chain joins TRBV7-2 and TRBJ2-2; D uncertain. The germline V and J ends were trimmed by 4 bases and 4 bases, with 4 bases remaining between them. The CDR3 loop spans 12 amino acids. Germline V gene lookup returns CDR1 SGHTA and CDR2 FQGNSA. Here the CDR3 DNA reads TGTGCCAGCAGCTACCCCACCGGGGAGCTGTTTTTT. Amino acid sequence: CASSYPTGELFF.

The chain combines TRBV18 with TRBJ2-1; 10 bases map to TRBD2. From germline, CDR1 is KGHSH and CDR2 LQKENI. The V and J ends lost 3 bases and 9 bases, in that order; junction bases with no gene match: 8. This CDR3 region has 15 residues. DNA for the CDR3: TGTGCCAGCTCACCGTCTAGCGGGAGAAAAGGTGAGCAGTTCTTC. Residues: CASSPSSGRKGEQFF.

This chain joins TRBV6-6 and TRBJ2-3; TRBD2 is a possible D gene (6 bases). There are 16 residues in the CDR3. V was trimmed by 0 bases and J by 6 bases, leaving 16 bases between them. From germline, CDR1 is MNHNY and CDR2 SVGAGI (reference sequence). The CDR3 region is CASSYSNGGGLDTQYF. The CDR3 DNA reads as TGTGCCAGCAGTTACTCGAATGGGGGAGGATTGGATACGCAGTATTTT.

The chain couples TRBV11-2 to TRBJ2-6, with D perhaps assigned TRBD1 or TRBD2 (6 bases each). CDR3 length: 16 residues. Germline CDR1 reads SGHAT; CDR2 reads FQNNGV. The V end lost 6 bases, the J end lost 4 bases, and 16 bases lay between the germline ends. The CDR3 region is CASRRWGARGANVLTF. In DNA, the CDR3 is TGTGCCAGCAGGCGGTGGGGGGCGCGCGGGGCCAACGTCCTGACTTTC.

The chain uses TRBV7-2 and TRBJ2-7; D is unclear. V lost 2 bases to trimming and J lost 6 bases, with 5 bases between them. The V gene's germline CDR1 is SGHTA and CDR2 FQGNSA. The length of the CDR3 is 11 residues. DNA of the CDR3: TGTGCCAGCAGCTTACTCCGCGAGCAGTACTTC. Translation: CASSLLREQYF.

The chain recombines TRBV19 with TRBJ1-5; 8 bases agree with TRBD1. Trimming at V came to 1 base and at J to 4 bases, leaving 6 bases not matched to a gene. Germline CDR1 and CDR2: LNHDA and SQIVND (reference sequence). This CDR3 region has 16 residues. This chain's CDR3 is CASSIVGTGGNQPQHF. The CDR3 DNA reads TGTGCCAGTAGTATAGTAGGGACAGGAGGAAATCAGCCCCAGCATTTT. Variable domain in full (rest from reference TRBV19 and TRBJ1-5): DGGITQSPKYLFRKEGQNVTLSCEQNLNHDAMYWYRQDPGQGLRLIYYSQIVNDFQKGDIAEGYSVSREKKESFPLTVTSAQKNPTAFYLCASSIVGTGGNQPQHFGDGTRLSIL.